Listed here are 27 T cell receptor beta chains from one sample, sequenced in a study of cytomegalovirus exposure and HLA in healthy donors. Clones were read by immunoSEQ multiplex PCR, and TCRdb kept only the in-frame ones, dropping some. The repertoire holds 350,000 or so clones, with just over 85% as singletons. The specimen sequenced was PBMCs. These receptors all come from a woman between 18 and 30 years old in good health and CMV-seronegative.

This clone was detected only a few times. The J gene is TRBJ2-7, the V gene TRBV4-2; 10 nucleotides align to TRBD1. From germline, CDR1 is LGHNA and CDR2 YNFKEQ. This CDR3 has 17 amino acids. Trimming at V came to 3 bases and at J to 2 bases, leaving 10 bases not matched to a gene. The CDR3 DNA reads TGTGCCAGCAGCCAGGAAGGGACAGGGGCGTGGGCCTACGAGCAGTACTTC. Its protein product is CASSQEGTGAWAYEQYF.

The rearrangement joins TRBV7-6 to TRBJ2-1; perhaps TRBD1 as D (6 bases). The CDR3 loop spans 14 amino acids. Germline assignment: CDR1 SGHVS and CDR2 FNYEAQ. V gave up 4 bases and J gave up 5 bases, with 12 bases separating them. The CDR3 loop is CASSSWTADNEQFF. In DNA form, the CDR3 reads TGTGCCAGCAGCTCATGGACAGCCGACAATGAGCAGTTCTTC.

CDR3: CASSLYGGTYEQYF. CDR3 DNA: TGTGCCAGCAGCTTATATGGGGGCACCTACGAGCAGTACTTC. The V and J genes are TRBV7-3 and TRBJ2-7; a weak D match, TRBD1 (6 bases). CDR1 and CDR2 from the germline V gene are SGHTA and FQGTGA. The length of the CDR3 is 14 residues. V lost 2 bases and J lost 2, with 10 bases in between.

The chain recombines TRBV6-1 with TRBJ1-4, with TRBD1 identical over 8 bases. The length of the CDR3 is 14 residues. V gave up 8 bases and J gave up 7 bases; unmatched junction bases: 9. Germline V CDR1 and CDR2: MNHNS, SASEGT. CDR3 amino acids: CASRTGGAGEKLFF. The CDR3 DNA reads TGTGCCAGCCGTACAGGGGGAGCGGGTGAAAAACTGTTTTTT.

The chain uses TRBV15 and TRBJ2-7, with unresolved D. CDR1 and CDR2 (germline): LNHNV, YYDKDF (reference sequence). The CDR3 spans 14 residues. Trimming took off 0 bases at V and 6 bases at J, with 12 bases between the two ends. The DNA for the CDR3 is TGTGCCACCAGCAGAGAGCATACCCCCGGCGAGCAGTACTTC. Amino acids: CATSREHTPGEQYF.

V and J are TRBV9 and TRBJ1-5, with 7 bases lining up with TRBD1. Looked up from germline, CDR1 is SGDLS and CDR2 is YYNGEE. The CDR3 has 19 amino acids. The junction had 17 bases not matched to a gene; V was cut back by 4 bases and J by 1 base. CDR3 DNA: TGTGCCAGCAGCCCTCCCCGTAGCAGCGGCAGGGGGAGCAATCAGCCCCAGCATTTT. Residues: CASSPPRSSGRGSNQPQHF.

The V gene is TRBV27, the J gene TRBJ2-2; 10 nucleotides agree with TRBD2. This CDR3 comprises 17 residues. Germline-derived CDR1 and CDR2 are MNHEY and SMNVEV (reference sequence). After removal of 5 bases from V and 5 bases from J, the junction contained 11 bases not matched to a gene. CDR3 loop: CASSIKAGGPWTGELFF. The DNA for the CDR3 is TGTGCCAGCAGTATCAAAGCGGGAGGGCCGTGGACCGGGGAGCTGTTTTTT.

The CDR3 sequence is CASSQDRGTAAYNEQFF. The CDR3, as DNA: TGCGCCAGCAGCCAAGACCGGGGAACAGCTGCCTACAATGAGCAGTTCTTC. The chain employs TRBV4-1 and TRBJ2-1; tentatively, D is TRBD2 (5 bases). CDR3 length: 17 residues. Germline V gene lookup returns CDR1 MGHRA and CDR2 YSYEKL. Trimming shortened V by 0 bases and J by 2 bases, and 14 bases separated the two germline ends.

There are a few counts of this clone. The chain uses TRBV6-5 and TRBJ1-2; TRBD1 agrees at 10 bases. The CDR3 runs to 14 residues. J lost 4 bases, V lost 8 bases, and 7 bases had no gene match. The germline gives CDR1 MNHEY, CDR2 SVGAGI. Written as DNA, the CDR3 is TGTGCCAGCGGGGAGGGGGACAGGGGCTATGGCTACACCTTC. This encodes CASGEGDRGYGYTF.

This chain uses TRBV7-2 with TRBJ2-1; 9 bases are shared with TRBD2. The germline CDR1 and CDR2 sequences are SGHTA and FQGNSA. The V and J ends lost 5 bases and 8 bases, in that order; junction bases with no gene match: 13. This CDR3 is built from 16 residues. The CDR3 is CASSPRGSGSYDEQFF. DNA of the CDR3: TGTGCCAGCAGCCCACGGGGTAGCGGGAGTTACGATGAGCAGTTCTTC.

This chain uses TRBV4-1 with TRBJ1-4; D is perhaps TRBD1 (6 bases). V gave up 1 base and J gave up 7 bases, with 10 bases separating them. The CDR3 consists of 14 residues. Germline V CDR1 and CDR2: MGHRA, YSYEKL. CDR3 protein: CASSQGQGSEKLFF. In DNA form, the CDR3 reads TGCGCCAGCAGCCAAGGGCAGGGGAGTGAAAAACTGTTTTTT.

This clone was seen a handful of times. The chain links TRBV9 to TRBJ1-2, with D perhaps TRBD1 (5 bases). The CDR3 is made up of 15 amino acids. Germline loops: CDR1 SGDLS, CDR2 YYNGEE. V was pared by 0 bases and J by 8 bases, with 17 bases between. The CDR3 loop reads CASSVAPGEGYGYTF. The CDR3 DNA reads as TGTGCCAGCAGCGTAGCACCCGGGGAGGGGTACGGCTACACCTTC.

The sample holds a few counts of this clone. V and J are TRBV27 and TRBJ2-7; possible D gene TRBD1, 5 bases. CDR1 is MNHEY and CDR2 is SMNVEV in the germline V gene (reference sequence). V was pared by 3 bases and J by 2 bases, with 8 bases between. This CDR3 comprises 13 residues. This CDR3 reads CASSLGRTYEQYF. In DNA, the CDR3 is TGTGCCAGCAGTTTGGGGCGAACCTACGAGCAGTACTTC.

This chain joins TRBV9 and TRBJ2-1; TRBD2 matches 10 bases. The CDR3 spans 16 residues. Germline trimming cut 4 bases from V and 7 bases from J; bases unmatched to any gene: 11. Germline V CDR1 and CDR2: SGDLS, YYNGEE. The chain's CDR3 is CASSHAASGSWNEQFF. The CDR3 DNA reads TGTGCCAGCAGCCACGCGGCTAGCGGGAGTTGGAATGAGCAGTTCTTC.

The chain has TRBV4-1 and TRBJ1-1, with D uncertain. This CDR3 has 15 residues. CDR1 and CDR2 from the germline V gene are MGHRA and YSYEKL. V lost 1 base and J lost 0, with 9 bases in between. The CDR3 sequence: CASSQGWTMNTEAFF. CDR3 DNA: TGCGCCAGCAGCCAAGGGTGGACTATGAACACTGAAGCTTTCTTT.

V gene TRBV19 combines with J gene TRBJ1-2; TRBD1 is a possible D gene (5 bases). V lost 5 bases and J lost 7, with 17 bases in between. Germline CDR1 and CDR2: LNHDA and SQIVND (reference sequence). This CDR3 region has 14 residues. CDR3 loop: CASSPAGGLGGYTF. The CDR3 region has the DNA TGTGCCAGTAGTCCGGCCGGGGGTCTGGGTGGCTACACCTTC.

The J gene is TRBJ1-5, the V gene TRBV2, with D tentatively TRBD1 (5 bases). The CDR3 runs to 17 residues. Per germline, CDR1 SNHLY and CDR2 FYNNEI. Trimming took 7 bases from V and 0 from J, leaving 19 bases between them. CDR3 region: CASNTEEGLYSNQPQHF. The CDR3 DNA reads as TGTGCCAGCAATACCGAGGAGGGGCTCTATAGCAATCAGCCCCAGCATTTT.

V usage is TRBV6-5 and J usage is TRBJ2-7, with TRBD1 matching over 9 bases. With V trimmed by 2 bases and J by 3 bases, 5 bases remained unmatched. This CDR3 spans 15 amino acids. Per germline, CDR1 MNHEY and CDR2 SVGAGI. CDR3 sequence (DNA): TGTGCCAGCAGTTACCCAGACAGGGGGATCTACGAGCAGTACTTC. It yields the protein CASSYPDRGIYEQYF.

V gene TRBV13 combines with J gene TRBJ1-1; 8 nucleotides agree with TRBD1. Germline V CDR1 and CDR2: PRHDT, FYEKMQ (reference sequence). The V segment lost 5 bases and the J segment 2 bases; nucleotides outside the gene matches: 7. There are 15 residues in the CDR3. CDR3 in amino acids: CASSTRTGSNTEAFF. CDR3 nucleotides: TGTGCCAGCAGCACCCGGACAGGGTCAAACACTGAAGCTTTCTTT.

This chain uses TRBV25-1 with TRBJ1-5, with TRBD1 matching 10 bases. This CDR3 has 15 residues. In germline, CDR1 is MGHDK, CDR2 SYGVNS. With 8 bases clipped from V and 2 bases from J, the junction kept 6 bases outside the gene matches. Here the CDR3 DNA reads TGTGCCAGCGAAACGGACAGGGGGTGCAATCAGCCCCAGCATTTT. It is translated as CASETDRGCNQPQHF.

This chain connects TRBV29-1 to TRBJ1-1; a weak D match, TRBD1 (6 bases). Trimming pared 7 bases from V and 5 bases from J, leaving 8 bases between. The germline CDR1 and CDR2 sequences are SQVTM and ANQGSEA. CDR3 size: 10 residues. The CDR3 DNA follows: TGCAGCGGGGGGACAACTGAAGCTTTCTTT. This encodes CSGGTTEAFF.

This clone was seen more than once but under ten times. The V gene is TRBV5-1, the J gene TRBJ2-7; 10 bases line up with TRBD2. Germline-derived CDR1 and CDR2 are SGHRS and YFSETQ. The CDR3 length is 13 residues. Trimming cost V 7 bases and J 5 bases; bases outside gene matches: 6. Here the CDR3 reads CASGAGGPNEQYF. CDR3 in DNA: TGCGCCAGCGGAGCGGGAGGGCCTAACGAGCAGTACTTC.

J is TRBJ2-1 and V is TRBV29-1; 10 bases match TRBD2. J gave up 9 bases and V 4 bases, and 6 bases lay outside the gene matches. In germline, CDR1 is SQVTM, CDR2 ANQGSEA. The CDR3 is made up of 13 amino acids. The CDR3 nucleotides read TGCAGCGTTGGCCGACTAGCGGGTGTTGAGCAGTTCTTC. This gives the protein CSVGRLAGVEQFF.

The chain is built from TRBV5-6 and TRBJ1-5; D remains unclear. Germline loops: CDR1 SGHDT, CDR2 YYEEEE. Between the trimmed V and J ends, which lost 4 bases and 0 bases, there was a span of 8 bases. The CDR3 length is 14 residues. The CDR3 DNA sequence: TGTGCCAGCAGCATGGGTTATAGCAATCAGCCCCAGCATTTT. It codes for CASSMGYSNQPQHF.

In its sample, this clone was seen a few times. The chain links TRBV29-1 to TRBJ1-2; D not certain. Per germline, CDR1 SQVTM and CDR2 ANQGSEA. Trimming cost V 7 bases and J 3 bases, with 12 bases left between them. The CDR3 is 12 amino acids. The CDR3 nucleotides read TGCAGCGCCAGAGAGGGAGACTATGGCTACACCTTC. Translated: CSAREGDYGYTF.

This chain connects TRBV5-1 to TRBJ2-1; TRBD1 matches 8 bases. Germline CDR1 is SGHRS and CDR2 is YFSETQ. The CDR3 sequence is 16 residues long. Trimming at V came to 4 bases and at J to 1 base, leaving 7 bases not matched to a gene. This chain's CDR3 is CASSLYRGSSYNEQFF. The CDR3, as DNA: TGCGCCAGCAGCCTCTACAGGGGGTCTTCCTACAATGAGCAGTTCTTC.

As to this clone: One end of the junction fails to match germline, which may point to a read error. V gene TRBV28 combines with J gene TRBJ1-2, with a possible D match to TRBD1 (6 bases). Germline V gene sequence: CDR1 MDHEN, CDR2 SYDVKM. This CDR3 spans 11 amino acids. DNA of the CDR3: TGTGCCAGCAGTTTAAGGGGGACGCTTCACTTC. This sequence encodes CASSLRGTLHF.